The present TCR beta chain was sequenced within a study of T-cell reconstitution after alpha-beta-depleted transplantation in children. Trimming removed 1 base from V and 11 bases from J; junction bases left unmatched: 5. This CDR3 contains 12 residues. Germline V gene sequence: CDR1 GTSNPN, CDR2 SVGIG (reference sequence). TCRbeta library preparation incorporated unique molecular identifiers. Via MiXCR, TCRdb re-called the PCR reads, giving one row per CDR3 protein. Of approximately 400,000 distinct CDR3 sequences listed, 15% to 20% are singletons. The origin of this receptor is a boy under two years old who had a stem cell transplant for Wiskott-Aldrich syndrome, so the T cells may come from the graft donor. Sequencing used PBMCs, mostly from graft donor cells, obtained 360 days after TCRalphabeta/CD19-depleted stem cell transplant. The V and J genes are TRBV30 and TRBJ2-1, with TRBD2 matching 7 bases. The DNA for the CDR3 is TGTGCCTGGAGTGACCCGGGGGGTCAGCAGTTCTTC. Translating it yields CAWSDPGGQQFF.